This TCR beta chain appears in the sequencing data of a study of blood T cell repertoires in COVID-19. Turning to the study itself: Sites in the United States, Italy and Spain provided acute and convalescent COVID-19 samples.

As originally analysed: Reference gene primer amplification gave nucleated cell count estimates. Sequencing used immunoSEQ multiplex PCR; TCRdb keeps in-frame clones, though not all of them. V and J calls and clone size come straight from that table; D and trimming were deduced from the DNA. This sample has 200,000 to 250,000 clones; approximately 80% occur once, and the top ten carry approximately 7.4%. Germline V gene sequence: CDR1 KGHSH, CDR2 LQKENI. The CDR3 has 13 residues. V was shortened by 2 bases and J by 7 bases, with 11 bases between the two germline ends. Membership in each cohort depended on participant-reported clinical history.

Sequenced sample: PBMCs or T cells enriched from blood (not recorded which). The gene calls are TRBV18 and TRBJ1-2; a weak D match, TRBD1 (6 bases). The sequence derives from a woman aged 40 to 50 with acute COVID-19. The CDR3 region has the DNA TGTGCCAGCTCACCAGGCCAGGGGATTGGCTACACCTTC. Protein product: CASSPGQGIGYTF.